This T cell receptor (beta chain) was observed in a study of blood T cell repertoires in COVID-19. TCRdb's table, derived via immunoSEQ multiplex PCR, lists solely in-frame clones and lacks some. The repertoire holds more than 90,000 clones, with approximately 90% as singletons. The clonotype originates from a human donor in a cohort sampled during active COVID-19. The material sequenced was peripheral blood.

CDR3 sequence: CASSHWYDSYDEQYF. For the CDR3, the DNA is TGCGCCAGCAGTCACTGGTATGACTCCTACGACGAGCAGTACTTC. The gene calls are TRBV23-1 and TRBJ2-7; D remains ambiguous. TRBV23-1 is given ORF status, its function remaining uncertain. The CDR3 is made up of 15 amino acids. V was shortened by 3 bases and J by 5 bases, with 17 bases between the two germline ends.